This T cell receptor beta chain was recorded in a study of T-cell memory formation after mild COVID-19. As for the study in general: The TCR clusters were mostly specific to one donor.

The TCR alpha and TCR beta cDNA libraries, bearing sample barcodes and UMIs, were generated by 5'RACE using constant-segment primers. TCRdb processed the 5' RACE reads anew with MiXCR; each CDR3 protein has one entry. The repertoire includes roughly 450,000 distinct CDR3 sequences, about 18% of them detected once, and approximately 13% sits in the top ten. V lost 5 bases and J lost 5; bases outside the gene matches: 7. CDR1 MNHNY and CDR2 SVGAGI come from the germline V gene (reference sequence). The CDR3 has 15 residues. The V and J genes are TRBV6-6 and TRBJ2-2; the match to TRBD1 covers 8 bases. Specimen: PBMCs or a T cell subset sorted from them (not recorded which). This receptor was obtained from an adult woman who had mild COVID-19 (a few samples of this study predate the infection). Cell type and time point are not known. CDR3 bases: TGTGCCAGCAGTACCGCAGGGGGCCATACCGGGGAGCTGTTTTTT. The encoded protein is CASSTAGGHTGELFF.